The 10 T cell receptor beta chains reported below all come from one sample, sequenced in a study of cytomegalovirus exposure and HLA in healthy donors. It was with 60 Vbeta and 13 Jbeta primers that the PCR ran. The table came from immunoSEQ multiplex PCR; TCRdb's copy has only in-frame clones and leaves some out. Among 200,000 to 250,000 clones, about 74% were seen once, and the ten largest hold roughly a sixth. Sequencing input: PBMCs. All receptors derive from a man in his forties in good health and CMV-seronegative.

The chain is built from TRBV28 and TRBJ1-3, with D possibly being TRBD1 (6 bases). V lost 6 bases and J lost 1, with 10 bases in between. The CDR3 has 14 amino acids. Germline-derived CDR1 and CDR2 are MDHEN and SYDVKM. CDR3 nucleotide sequence: TGTGCCAGCAGCACAGGGTATTCTGGAAACACCATATATTTT. The encoded protein is CASSTGYSGNTIYF.

The rearrangement uses TRBV5-4 and TRBJ2-5, with D possibly matching TRBD2 (5 bases). Germline V gives CDR1 SGHNT, CDR2 YYREEE (reference sequence). The CDR3 loop spans 12 amino acids. Trimming pared 4 bases from V and 2 bases from J, leaving 6 bases between. The CDR3 here is CASSRDQETQYF. The CDR3 bases are TGTGCCAGCAGCCGGGATCAAGAGACCCAGTACTTC.

V gene TRBV5-1 combines with J gene TRBJ2-1, with 8 bases matching TRBD2. Germline CDR1 is SGHRS and CDR2 is YFSETQ. V dropped 4 bases and J dropped 1; count of bases not matched to a gene: 4. This CDR3 contains 15 residues. CDR3 nucleotide sequence: TGCGCCAGCAGCATAGCGGGGACATCCTACAATGAGCAGTTCTTC. Translating it yields CASSIAGTSYNEQFF.

This clone was observed a handful of times. The V gene is TRBV7-2, the J gene TRBJ1-1; D unclear. V lost 1 base to trimming and J lost 1 base, with 7 bases between them. Germline V gives CDR1 SGHTA, CDR2 FQGNSA. This CDR3 is built from 14 residues. In DNA, the CDR3 is TGTGCCAGCAGCTTAGATCCCGGGAACACTGAAGCTTTCTTT. As protein: CASSLDPGNTEAFF.

V usage is TRBV19 and J usage is TRBJ2-2; 7 bases line up with TRBD2. The V gene end was trimmed by 10 bases and the J gene end by 2 bases; junction bases not matched to a gene: 10. CDR3 length: 15 residues. Germline V gives CDR1 LNHDA, CDR2 SQIVND (reference sequence). In DNA form, the CDR3 reads TGTGCCACCAGCCTAGCGGCACTTAACACCGGGGAGCTGTTTTTT. Amino acids: CATSLAALNTGELFF. Drawing the rest from reference TRBV19 and TRBJ2-2, the complete variable domain is DGGITQSPKYLFRKEGQNVTLSCEQNLNHDAMYWYRQDPGQGLRLIYYSQIVNDFQKGDIAEGYSVSREKKESFPLTVTSAQKNPTAFYLCATSLAALNTGELFFGEGSRLTVL.

The chain joins TRBV9 to TRBJ2-7; D remains unclear. The V end was cut by 4 bases, the J end by 0 bases, with 11 bases between. This CDR3 spans 14 amino acids. In germline, CDR1 is SGDLS, CDR2 YYNGEE. CDR3 sequence: CASSPRQYSYEQYF. CDR3 nucleotide sequence: TGTGCCAGCAGCCCCCGCCAGTACTCCTACGAGCAGTACTTC.

V is TRBV5-1 and J is TRBJ1-1, with D maybe TRBD1 (6 bases). V dropped 4 bases and J dropped 2 bases, with 12 bases sitting between them. This CDR3 is 14 amino acids long. Germline V gene data show CDR1 as SGHRS and CDR2 as YFSETQ. The CDR3 DNA sequence: TGCGCCAGCAGCCAACAGGGTGAAAACACTGAAGCTTTCTTT. Amino acids: CASSQQGENTEAFF.

The rearrangement joins TRBV9 to TRBJ2-1; 11 positions agree with TRBD2. This CDR3 region has 17 residues. Looked up from germline, CDR1 is SGDLS and CDR2 is YYNGEE. V was pared by 0 bases and J by 7 bases, with 9 bases of the junction left unmatched. In DNA form, the CDR3 reads TGTGCCAGCAGCGTAGCTGCACTAGCGGGAGAGGAGAATGAGCAGTTCTTC. Translation gives CASSVAALAGEENEQFF.

V usage is TRBV5-1 and J usage is TRBJ2-3, with 7 bases matching TRBD1. The ends lost 5 bases at V and 6 bases at J; junction bases unmatched: 9. The germline V gene has CDR1 SGHRS and CDR2 YFSETQ. CDR3 length: 14 residues. The CDR3 DNA follows: TGCGCCAGCAGTTTAGCGACAGGGCTGGATACGCAGTATTTT. Residues: CASSLATGLDTQYF.

The chain couples TRBV12-5 to TRBJ2-6; 10 positions match TRBD1. CDR1 is LGHNT, CDR2 FRNRAP, per germline. CDR3 length: 17 amino acids. After removal of 6 bases from V and 4 bases from J, the junction contained 9 bases not matched to a gene. The CDR3 reads CASGPGQGLEGANVLTF. CDR3 bases: TGTGCTAGTGGACCGGGACAGGGGTTGGAAGGGGCCAACGTCCTGACTTTC.